The 27 T cell receptor beta chains reported below all come from one sample, sequenced in a study of T cells after posttransplantation cyclophosphamide. The table came from immunoSEQ multiplex PCR; TCRdb's copy has only in-frame clones and leaves some out. The data show tens of thousands of clones, around 84% seen once. Sequenced input: PBMCs. The source is a man aged 25-40 years with a blood cancer, CMV-positive, and with a related stem cell donor.

This chain connects TRBV5-1 to TRBJ1-2, with D maybe TRBD1 (5 bases). With 4 bases removed from V and 3 bases from J, the gap between germline ends came to 10 bases. Germline-derived CDR1 and CDR2 are SGHRS and YFSETQ. The CDR3 sequence is 13 residues long. The CDR3 spells CASSTGLDYGYTF. CDR3 nucleotide sequence: TGCGCCAGCAGCACGGGACTGGACTATGGCTACACCTTC.

The chain recombines TRBV9 with TRBJ2-3; D is perhaps TRBD2 (6 bases). The V gene's germline CDR1 is SGDLS and CDR2 YYNGEE. The length of the CDR3 is 13 residues. V was clipped by 3 bases and J by 5 bases, with 10 bases between them. CDR3 sequence reads: CASSARLVDTQYF. In nucleotides, the CDR3 is TGTGCCAGCAGCGCCCGACTAGTAGATACGCAGTATTTT.

V usage is TRBV2 and J usage is TRBJ2-1, with 11 bases matching TRBD2. With 3 bases clipped from V and 2 bases from J, the junction kept 0 bases outside the gene matches. CDR3 length: 15 amino acids. The germline V gene encodes CDR1 SNHLY and CDR2 FYNNEI. The CDR3 here is CASSDSGRAYNEQFF. The CDR3 region has the DNA TGTGCCAGCAGTGATAGCGGGAGGGCCTACAATGAGCAGTTCTTC.

The chain is built from TRBV7-8 and TRBJ2-5, with D unresolved. This CDR3 is 15 amino acids long. The germline V gene encodes CDR1 SGHVS and CDR2 FQNEAQ. V was cut by 1 base and J by 5 bases, with 14 bases left in between. CDR3 sequence (DNA): TGTGCCAGCAGCTTAGATAGACTCCCCACGGAGACCCAGTACTTC. Its protein product is CASSLDRLPTETQYF.

The chain has TRBV5-1 and TRBJ2-5; the match to TRBD2 covers 8 bases. CDR1 is SGHRS, CDR2 YFSETQ, per germline. With V trimmed by 3 bases and J by 2 bases, 6 bases remained unmatched. The CDR3 totals 15 residues. CDR3 nucleotide sequence: TGCGCCAGCAGCTCTGGACTAGCTCTACAAGAGACCCAGTACTTC. It codes for CASSSGLALQETQYF.

This clone was found a few times. The chain uses TRBV7-9 and TRBJ2-1; TRBD2 agrees at 11 bases. V shed 1 base, J shed 10 bases, and the junction held 9 bases outside the gene matches. Germline CDR1 reads SEHNR; CDR2 reads FQNEAQ (reference sequence). The CDR3 is 16 residues long. The CDR3 reads CASSLGFSGRAAEQFF. The CDR3 DNA is TGTGCCAGCAGCTTAGGGTTTAGCGGGAGGGCCGCCGAGCAGTTCTTC. The full variable domain, with the rest looked up from reference TRBV7-9 and TRBJ2-1, is DTGVSQNPRHKITKRGQNVTFRCDPISEHNRLYWYRQTLGQGPEFLTYFQNEAQLEKSRLLSDRFSAERPKGSFSTLEIQRTEQGDSAMYLCASSLGFSGRAAEQFFGPGTRLTVL.

The chain carries TRBV6-5 and TRBJ2-3; D unclear. Germline lookup yields CDR1 MNHEY and CDR2 SVGAGI. The CDR3 totals 15 residues. V gave up 4 bases and J gave up 0 bases, with 11 bases separating them. CDR3 sequence: CASSSQPYSTDTQYF. The CDR3 DNA reads TGTGCCAGCAGTTCACAGCCCTATAGCACAGATACGCAGTATTTT.

The chain combines TRBV13 with TRBJ2-7; D unresolved. The CDR3 is 14 amino acids. Deletions cut 0 bases from V and 1 base from J, with 7 bases between. The germline V gene encodes CDR1 PRHDT and CDR2 FYEKMQ (reference sequence). The CDR3 here is CASSLGARSYEQYF. CDR3 coding DNA: TGTGCCAGCAGCTTAGGGGCGAGGTCCTACGAGCAGTACTTC.

The genes are TRBV9 and TRBJ1-2, with a possible D match to TRBD1 (5 bases). V was clipped by 0 bases and J by 1 base, with 7 bases between them. CDR3 length: 14 residues. CDR1 is SGDLS and CDR2 is YYNGEE in the germline V gene. The CDR3 protein is CASSVAQGNYGYTF. The CDR3 DNA sequence: TGTGCCAGCAGCGTAGCCCAGGGTAACTATGGCTACACCTTC.

The chain recombines TRBV30 with TRBJ2-2; 7 bases are shared with TRBD1. The germline V gene encodes CDR1 GTSNPN and CDR2 SVGIG (reference sequence). The V segment lost 0 bases and the J segment 8 bases; nucleotides outside the gene matches: 3. The CDR3 spans 13 residues. In nucleotides, the CDR3 is TGTGCCTGGAGTGTAACAGGGGATGGGGAGCTGTTTTTT. Protein product: CAWSVTGDGELFF.

The J gene is TRBJ2-1, the V gene TRBV9; the D is unclear. Deletions cut 2 bases from V and 3 bases from J, with 9 bases between. Germline CDR1 SGDLS, CDR2 YYNGEE. The CDR3 runs to 14 residues. CDR3 nucleotide sequence: TGTGCCAGCAGCGTGAATTCGGGCTACAATGAGCAGTTCTTC. It encodes CASSVNSGYNEQFF.

The chain has TRBV2 and TRBJ2-5; 10 positions match TRBD1. The germline V gene encodes CDR1 SNHLY and CDR2 FYNNEI. V gave up 5 bases and J gave up 2 bases; unmatched junction bases: 2. This CDR3 has 14 residues. The CDR3: CASSWGQGQETQYF. CDR3 nucleotides: TGTGCCAGCAGTTGGGGACAGGGGCAAGAGACCCAGTACTTC.

This rearrangement joins TRBV6-5 to TRBJ2-5; TRBD2 matches 8 bases. This CDR3 region has 16 residues. The V and J ends lost 4 bases and 6 bases, in that order; junction bases with no gene match: 13. The germline V gene has CDR1 MNHEY and CDR2 SVGAGI. The CDR3 loop is CASSWRAGAVGKTQYF. The CDR3 bases are TGTGCCAGCAGTTGGAGAGCGGGAGCGGTTGGGAAGACCCAGTACTTC.

J is TRBJ2-3 and V is TRBV4-3, with a possible D match to TRBD2 (6 bases). V was pared by 4 bases and J by 6 bases, with 17 bases between. The CDR3 contains 15 residues. Germline V gene sequence: CDR1 LGHNA, CDR2 YSLEER. CDR3 sequence reads: CASSREPGTRDTQYF. The CDR3 DNA is TGCGCCAGCAGCCGAGAACCCGGGACTCGGGATACGCAGTATTTT.

V is TRBV7-2 and J is TRBJ1-1, with D unclear. The germline V gene has CDR1 SGHTA and CDR2 FQGNSA. The germline V and J ends were trimmed by 5 bases and 1 base, with 14 bases remaining between them. The CDR3 covers 15 residues. The DNA of the CDR3 is TGTGCCAGCAGCCCCTATCCGGGTGGGAACACTGAAGCTTTCTTT. Encoded protein: CASSPYPGGNTEAFF.

The rearrangement links TRBV10-1 to TRBJ1-2; D is unresolved. V shed 0 bases and J shed 2 bases, with 7 bases lying between them. This CDR3 has 14 residues. Germline CDR1 WNHNN, CDR2 SYGVQD (reference sequence). The DNA for the CDR3 is TGCGCCAGCAGTGAGTCGGGCCTCAACTATGGCTACACCTTC. Protein product: CASSESGLNYGYTF.

The gene calls are TRBV5-1 and TRBJ2-6, with TRBD1 matching 7 bases. The CDR3 is 18 amino acids. The germline V gene encodes CDR1 SGHRS and CDR2 YFSETQ. V was pared by 4 bases and J by 0 bases, with 10 bases of the junction left unmatched. The CDR3 protein is CASSRGQSYYSGANVLTF. In DNA, the CDR3 is TGCGCCAGCAGCCGGGGACAGTCATATTACTCTGGGGCCAACGTCCTGACTTTC.

The rearrangement uses TRBV9 and TRBJ2-3, with 9 bases aligning to TRBD2. V shed 4 bases and J 2 bases; nucleotides not matched to a gene: 11. The CDR3 has 17 residues. In germline, CDR1 is SGDLS, CDR2 YYNGEE. CDR3 DNA sequence: TGTGCCAGCAGCCCTACGGGGCTAGCGGGGATCACAGATACGCAGTATTTT. Encoded protein: CASSPTGLAGITDTQYF.

Points on this clone: Without the conserved terminal phenylalanine or tryptophan, this CDR3 likely stems from a read error. The DNA is omitted, as the CDR3 cannot be located on it reliably, and the CDR3 follows TCRdb's listing. The chain employs TRBV5-8 and TRBJ2-7; the D call in the table, TRBD2, was not verified against the DNA. Germline V gene data show CDR1 as SGHTS and CDR2 as YDEGEE. Inclusive of both ends, the CDR3 amounts to 10 amino acids. The CDR3 sequence: CASRSRDFSR.

The chain carries TRBV18 and TRBJ2-3, with D tentatively TRBD1 (5 bases). Trimming took off 4 bases at V and 2 bases at J, with 10 bases between the two ends. The CDR3 has 14 amino acids. Germline CDR1 reads KGHSH; CDR2 reads LQKENI. The CDR3 region is CASSLTGPTDTQYF. The CDR3 DNA follows: TGTGCCAGCTCACTTACAGGCCCCACAGATACGCAGTATTTT. Complete variable domain (other parts from reference TRBV18 and TRBJ2-3): NAGVMQNPRHLVRRRGQEARLRCSPMKGHSHVYWYRQLPEEGLKFMVYLQKENIIDESGMPKERFSAEFPKEGPSILRIQQVVRGDSAAYFCASSLTGPTDTQYFGPGTRLTVL.

The V call is TRBV5-6, the J call TRBJ2-1; no clear D gene. The V end lost 1 base, the J end lost 6 bases, and 2 bases lay between the germline ends. This CDR3 has 11 residues. Germline-derived CDR1 and CDR2 are SGHDT and YYEEEE. The chain's CDR3 is CASSLRNEQFF. The CDR3 DNA reads TGTGCCAGCAGCTTGCGCAATGAGCAGTTCTTC.

The gene calls are TRBV5-6 and TRBJ1-4; D perhaps matches TRBD1 (5 bases). The CDR3 totals 16 residues. Deletions cut 4 bases from V and 7 bases from J, with 20 bases between. The germline V gene encodes CDR1 SGHDT and CDR2 YYEEEE. The chain's CDR3 is CASSQAPGDQIEKLFF. Here the CDR3 DNA reads TGTGCCAGCAGCCAAGCCCCGGGGGATCAAATTGAAAAACTGTTTTTT.

V and J are TRBV5-5 and TRBJ1-1; 7 nucleotides match TRBD1. J gave up 1 base and V 4 bases, and 7 bases lay outside the gene matches. Germline values: CDR1 SGHKS, CDR2 YYEKEE (reference sequence). This CDR3 is 15 amino acids long. CDR3 protein: CASSPSDRTNTEAFF. The CDR3 bases are TGTGCCAGCAGCCCGTCGGACAGGACGAACACTGAAGCTTTCTTT.

This chain connects TRBV9 to TRBJ2-2, with D maybe TRBD1 (5 bases). CDR1 and CDR2 (germline): SGDLS, YYNGEE. Trimming removed 3 bases at V and 4 bases at J, with 10 bases between. The CDR3 covers 14 residues. This CDR3 reads CASSARQFTGELFF. The DNA for the CDR3 is TGTGCCAGCAGCGCCCGACAGTTCACCGGGGAGCTGTTTTTT.

The chain employs TRBV30 and TRBJ1-5, with D possibly matching TRBD1 (6 bases). Germline V gene data show CDR1 as GTSNPN and CDR2 as SVGIG (reference sequence). This CDR3 comprises 14 residues. Deletions cut 1 base from V and 3 bases from J, with 10 bases between. The CDR3 nucleotides read TGTGCCTGGAGTGGGGGGCGCGACAATCAGCCCCAGCATTTT. Translated, it gives CAWSGGRDNQPQHF.

This chain uses TRBV19 with TRBJ1-1; D is undetermined. Germline CDR1 LNHDA, CDR2 SQIVND (reference sequence). V lost 1 base and J lost 2, with 11 bases in between. This CDR3 is 15 amino acids long. CDR3 sequence reads: CASSIVRDFNTEAFF. The CDR3 DNA reads as TGTGCCAGTAGTATAGTACGGGATTTCAACACTGAAGCTTTCTTT.

V is TRBV19 and J is TRBJ2-3, with 9 nucleotides matching TRBD1. Germline loops: CDR1 LNHDA, CDR2 SQIVND (reference sequence). After removal of 5 bases from V and 4 bases from J, the junction contained 10 bases not matched to a gene. The CDR3 consists of 16 residues. The CDR3 spells CASSDLRDREADTQYF. CDR3 sequence (DNA): TGTGCCAGTAGTGACCTCCGGGACAGGGAGGCAGATACGCAGTATTTT. Complete variable domain (other parts from reference TRBV19 and TRBJ2-3): DGGITQSPKYLFRKEGQNVTLSCEQNLNHDAMYWYRQDPGQGLRLIYYSQIVNDFQKGDIAEGYSVSREKKESFPLTVTSAQKNPTAFYLCASSDLRDREADTQYFGPGTRLTVL.